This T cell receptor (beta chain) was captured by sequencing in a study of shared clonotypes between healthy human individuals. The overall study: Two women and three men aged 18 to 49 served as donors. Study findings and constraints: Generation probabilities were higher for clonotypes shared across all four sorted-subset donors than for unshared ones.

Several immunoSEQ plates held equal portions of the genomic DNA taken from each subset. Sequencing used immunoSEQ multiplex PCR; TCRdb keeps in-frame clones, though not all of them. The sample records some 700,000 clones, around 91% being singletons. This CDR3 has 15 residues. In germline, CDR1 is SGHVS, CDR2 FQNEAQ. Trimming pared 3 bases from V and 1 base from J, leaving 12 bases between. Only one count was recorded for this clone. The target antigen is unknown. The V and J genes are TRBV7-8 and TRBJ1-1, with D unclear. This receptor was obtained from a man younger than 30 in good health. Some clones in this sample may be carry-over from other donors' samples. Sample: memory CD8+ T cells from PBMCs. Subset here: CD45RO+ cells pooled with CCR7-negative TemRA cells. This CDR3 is CASSFGSPPNTEAFF. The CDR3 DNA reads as TGTGCCAGCAGCTTCGGCAGCCCACCGAACACTGAAGCTTTCTTT.